In its sample, the clone carrying this T cell receptor (beta chain) was seen a few times. The sample comes from a study of control samples from healthy donors and cancer patients. V was pared by 3 bases and J by 2 bases, with 5 bases between. The CDR3 runs to 14 residues. Germline lookup yields CDR1 SEHNR and CDR2 FQNEAQ (reference sequence). Data came from immunoSEQ multiplex PCR; TCRdb stores just in-frame clones and leaves some out. In the table there are about 83,000 clones, about nine tenths of which are singletons. The specimen was blood. This chain connects TRBV7-9 to TRBJ2-6; D unresolved. This TCR came from a man in his fifties or sixties in good health. The CDR3: CASSFEAGANVLTF. Written as DNA, the CDR3 is TGTGCCAGCAGCTTTGAGGCTGGGGCCAACGTCCTGACTTTC.